The 31 T cell receptor beta chains reported below all come from one sample, sequenced in a study of cytotoxic CD8 clonotypes in ibrutinib-treated CLL. Generated by immunoSEQ multiplex PCR, the TCRdb table keeps only in-frame clones and is missing some. The data contain approximately 35,000 clones, about two thirds of them singletons. Sequencing was performed on PBMCs, taken at disease progression, from a patient treated with ibrutinib. These receptors were collected from a human donor with chronic lymphocytic leukemia.

In its sample, this clone was seen once. The V gene is TRBV2, the J gene TRBJ2-1; D gene ambiguous. This CDR3 spans 12 amino acids. Germline CDR1 SNHLY, CDR2 FYNNEI. Trimming cost V 6 bases and J 2 bases, with 5 bases left between them. The CDR3 sequence is CASRGTYNEQFF. The CDR3 DNA sequence: TGTGCCAGCAGGGGAACCTACAATGAGCAGTTCTTC.

This chain connects TRBV9 to TRBJ2-1; maybe TRBD2 (6 bases). CDR3 length: 16 residues. CDR1 SGDLS and CDR2 YYNGEE come from the germline V gene. V shed 4 bases and J shed 0 bases, with 14 bases lying between them. The CDR3 nucleotides read TGTGCCAGCAGCCAAAGTGGGCGGGGCTCCTACAATGAGCAGTTCTTC. It encodes CASSQSGRGSYNEQFF. Variable domain in full (rest from reference TRBV9 and TRBJ2-1): DSGVTQTPKHLITATGQRVTLRCSPRSGDLSVYWYQQSLDQGLQFLIQYYNGEERAKGNILERFSAQQFPDLHSELNLSSLELGDSALYFCASSQSGRGSYNEQFFGPGTRLTVL.

This chain joins TRBV6-1 and TRBJ2-7, with D perhaps matching TRBD1 (6 bases). This CDR3 spans 14 amino acids. V gave up 7 bases and J gave up 2 bases, with 15 bases separating them. Germline values: CDR1 MNHNS, CDR2 SASEGT. CDR3 loop: CASTARTEAYEQYF. The CDR3 region has the DNA TGTGCCAGCACAGCCAGGACAGAAGCCTACGAGCAGTACTTC.

The CDR3 spells CASSLVQGPEAFF. CDR3 in DNA: TGTGCCAGCAGCTTGGTACAGGGCCCTGAAGCTTTCTTT. V usage is TRBV5-6 and J usage is TRBJ1-1, with D maybe TRBD1 (6 bases). Germline V gene sequence: CDR1 SGHDT, CDR2 YYEEEE. The CDR3 is made up of 13 amino acids. With 0 bases removed from V and 6 bases from J, the gap between germline ends came to 9 bases. The full variable domain, in which reference TRBV5-6 and TRBJ1-1 provide the parts outside the CDR3, is DAGVTQSPTHLIKTRGQQVTLRCSPKSGHDTVSWYQQALGQGPQFIFQYYEEEERQRGNFPDRFSGHQFPNYSSELNVNALLLGDSALYLCASSLVQGPEAFFGQGTRLTVV.

The genes are TRBV6-1 and TRBJ2-3, with 11 positions matching TRBD2. Germline CDR1 MNHNS, CDR2 SASEGT. V lost 8 bases to trimming and J lost 8 bases; unmatched junction nucleotides: 3. The CDR3 is made up of 12 amino acids. The CDR3 protein is CASGTSGGTQYF. In DNA form, the CDR3 reads TGTGCCAGCGGTACTAGCGGGGGTACGCAGTATTTT.

The rearrangement uses TRBV11-1 and TRBJ2-1; 9 nucleotides align to TRBD2. The junction had 14 bases not matched to a gene; V was cut back by 3 bases and J by 8 bases. The CDR3 consists of 17 residues. Germline V gene data show CDR1 as SGHAT and CDR2 as FQDESV (reference sequence). The CDR3 here is CASSFAPPGAGGHEQFF. CDR3 sequence (DNA): TGTGCCAGCAGCTTCGCCCCCCCCGGGGCGGGGGGGCATGAGCAGTTCTTC.

This clone was counted between two and nine times. The same CDR3 also results from other DNA sequences found in this sample. The chain has TRBV9 and TRBJ2-5; 9 nucleotides line up with TRBD2. The germline gives CDR1 SGDLS, CDR2 YYNGEE. CDR3 length: 16 amino acids. V gave up 0 bases and J gave up 5 bases; unmatched junction bases: 8. The CDR3 here is CASSVATAGGQETQYF. CDR3 sequence (DNA): TGTGCCAGCAGCGTAGCTACGGCGGGGGGGCAGGAGACCCAGTACTTC.

The chain uses TRBV5-4 and TRBJ1-1; D is ambiguous. Germline CDR1 and CDR2: SGHNT and YYREEE (reference sequence). CDR3 length: 15 amino acids. Trimming took off 3 bases at V and 4 bases at J, with 16 bases between the two ends. The CDR3 spells CASSSTPPLITEAFF. The CDR3 region has the DNA TGTGCCAGCAGCTCCACCCCGCCTCTTATCACTGAAGCTTTCTTT.

The table lists this clone with a count of one. One end of the junction varies from germline; a read error may be responsible. The V call is TRBV6-1, the J call TRBJ2-7; D might be TRBD2 (5 bases). From germline, CDR1 is MNHNS and CDR2 SASEGT. The CDR3 runs 12 residues. CDR3 sequence (DNA): TGTGCCAGCAGTAAGGTGGAGGAGGCGCGAGAATTC. It yields the protein CASSKVEEAREF.

V and J are TRBV7-9 and TRBJ2-3; TRBD2 agrees at 13 bases. The CDR3 length is 17 residues. Per germline, CDR1 SEHNR and CDR2 FQNEAQ (reference sequence). Losses at the gene ends were 5 bases for V and 2 bases for J; bases not matched to a gene: 7. In DNA form, the CDR3 reads TGTGCCAGCAGCAGGTTGGGACTAGCGGGGATCACAGATACGCAGTATTTT. It codes for CASSRLGLAGITDTQYF.

The table lists this clone with a few counts. J is TRBJ1-5 and V is TRBV14; 11 bases are shared with TRBD1. Germline CDR1 and CDR2: SGHDN and FVKESK. V was pared by 3 bases and J by 7 bases, with 11 bases of the junction left unmatched. This CDR3 contains 17 residues. The CDR3 protein is CASSHEKTGTGGQPQHF. In nucleotides, the CDR3 is TGTGCCAGCAGCCACGAGAAAACCGGGACAGGGGGGCAGCCCCAGCATTTT.

The rearrangement uses TRBV2 and TRBJ2-1; the D gene is possibly TRBD2 (5 bases). Trimming stripped 6 bases from V and 10 bases from J, with 13 bases between. The CDR3 runs to 12 residues. CDR1 SNHLY and CDR2 FYNNEI come from the germline V gene. For the CDR3, the DNA is TGTGCCAGCAGACCGGGGAGCAGGGAGCAGTTCTTC. Translated: CASRPGSREQFF.

The chain carries TRBV5-1 and TRBJ2-1, with TRBD2 matching over 7 bases. The germline V gene encodes CDR1 SGHRS and CDR2 YFSETQ. The CDR3 contains 16 residues. Trimming at V came to 4 bases and at J to 1 base, leaving 8 bases not matched to a gene. CDR3 DNA: TGCGCCAGCAGCCCCGCCGTGGGGGGGTCCTACAATGAGCAGTTCTTC. Protein: CASSPAVGGSYNEQFF.

V gene TRBV5-4 combines with J gene TRBJ2-7, with D hard to call. Trimming shortened V by 4 bases and J by 2 bases, and 10 bases separated the two germline ends. CDR1 and CDR2 (germline): SGHNT, YYREEE (reference sequence). The CDR3 length is 13 residues. CDR3 sequence: CASSPGSAYEQYF. The CDR3 DNA is TGTGCCAGCAGCCCAGGATCTGCCTACGAGCAGTACTTC.

This clone appeared a single time. The V gene is TRBV2, the J gene TRBJ1-1, with a weak D call TRBD1 (5 bases). The germline V gene encodes CDR1 SNHLY and CDR2 FYNNEI. The CDR3 contains 13 residues. V lost 5 bases, J lost 6 bases, and 13 bases lay in between. CDR3 loop: CASSNQGFSEAFF. CDR3 in DNA: TGTGCCAGCAGTAATCAGGGATTCTCTGAAGCTTTCTTT.

This clone has at least ten counts. The V gene is TRBV19, the J gene TRBJ1-4; D is undetermined. V lost 3 bases and J lost 4, with 15 bases in between. The germline V gene encodes CDR1 LNHDA and CDR2 SQIVND (reference sequence). The CDR3 is 16 amino acids. The CDR3 DNA reads TGTGCCAGTAGTATCAGGAACACCATCCTTAATGAAAAACTGTTTTTT. Protein sequence: CASSIRNTILNEKLFF.

The gene calls are TRBV27 and TRBJ1-6; TRBD1 is a possible D gene (5 bases). V was pared by 2 bases and J by 8 bases, with 7 bases between. From germline, CDR1 is MNHEY and CDR2 SMNVEV (reference sequence). The CDR3 totals 13 residues. The CDR3 nucleotides read TGTGCCAGCAGTTTAGACAGACATTCACCCCTCCACTTT. It specifies CASSLDRHSPLHF.

In this sample, this clone turned up once. A read error may account for a junction end that differs from germline. The V and J genes are TRBV2 and TRBJ2-7; D possibly corresponds to TRBD1 (6 bases). The CDR3 runs to 12 residues. Germline CDR1 reads SNHLY; CDR2 reads FYNNEI. The CDR3 nucleotides are TGCGCGGAAGGACAGACTTCTTACGAGCAGTACTTC. Translation: CAEGQTSYEQYF.

The chain is built from TRBV27 and TRBJ2-3; 12 nucleotides line up with TRBD2. Germline lookup yields CDR1 MNHEY and CDR2 SMNVEV (reference sequence). The CDR3 runs to 19 residues. Trimming removed 5 bases from V and 0 bases from J; junction bases left unmatched: 12. The chain's CDR3 is CASSTRLAGAPTSTDTQYF. Here the CDR3 DNA reads TGTGCCAGCAGTACGCGACTAGCGGGGGCCCCAACTAGCACAGATACGCAGTATTTT.

The V call is TRBV5-4, the J call TRBJ2-7; the D is unclear. The CDR3 length is 14 residues. CDR1 and CDR2 from the germline V gene are SGHNT and YYREEE (reference sequence). V was clipped by 6 bases and J by 2 bases, with 15 bases between them. The CDR3 is CASKATPSTYEQYF. The CDR3 region has the DNA TGTGCCAGCAAAGCAACACCGTCGACCTACGAGCAGTACTTC. Based on the CDR3 plus reference TRBV5-4 and TRBJ2-7, the full variable domain is ETGVTQSPTHLIKTRGQQVTLRCSSQSGHNTVSWYQQALGQGPQFIFQYYREEENGRGNFPPRFSGLQFPNYSSELNVNALELDDSALYLCASKATPSTYEQYFGPGTRLTVT.

The rearrangement uses TRBV5-6 and TRBJ2-2; 9 positions match TRBD2. The V segment lost 0 bases and the J segment 1 base; nucleotides outside the gene matches: 1. CDR3 length: 16 residues. Germline V CDR1 and CDR2: SGHDT, YYEEEE. CDR3 region: CASSLGLAENTGELFF. In nucleotides, the CDR3 is TGTGCCAGCAGCTTGGGACTAGCGGAGAACACCGGGGAGCTGTTTTTT.

The J gene is TRBJ1-2, the V gene TRBV7-4, with D perhaps matching TRBD1 (5 bases). Germline V lookup: CDR1 SGHVT, CDR2 SQSDAQ. Trimming removed 4 bases at V and 6 bases at J, with 18 bases between. CDR3 length: 15 residues. CDR3 in DNA: TGTGCCAGCAGCTCCTACCCGACAGAGAGCCATGGCTACACCTTC. It specifies CASSSYPTESHGYTF.

The rearrangement joins TRBV5-1 to TRBJ1-3; no firm D call. The germline V and J ends were trimmed by 0 bases and 8 bases, with 15 bases remaining between them. CDR1 and CDR2 from the germline V gene are SGHRS and YFSETQ. The CDR3 loop spans 15 amino acids. CDR3 sequence (DNA): TGCGCCAGCAGCTTGGAGGATCGGCGGGAAGACACCATATATTTT. Translation gives CASSLEDRREDTIYF. The full variable domain, in which reference TRBV5-1 and TRBJ1-3 provide the parts outside the CDR3, is KAGVTQTPRYLIKTRGQQVTLSCSPISGHRSVSWYQQTPGQGLQFLFEYFSETQRNKGNFPGRFSGRQFSNSRSEMNVSTLELGDSALYLCASSLEDRREDTIYFGEGSWLTVV.

CDR3 DNA sequence: TGTGCCAGTAGGCGGGACAGGGACTCCTATAGCAATCAGCCCCAGCATTTT. Amino acid sequence: CASRRDRDSYSNQPQHF. V is TRBV19 and J is TRBJ1-5, with 9 bases identical to TRBD1. CDR3 length: 17 residues. From germline, CDR1 is LNHDA and CDR2 SQIVND (reference sequence). V was pared by 6 bases and J by 0 bases, with 9 bases of the junction left unmatched. Combining the CDR3 with reference TRBV19 and TRBJ1-5 gives the whole variable domain DGGITQSPKYLFRKEGQNVTLSCEQNLNHDAMYWYRQDPGQGLRLIYYSQIVNDFQKGDIAEGYSVSREKKESFPLTVTSAQKNPTAFYLCASRRDRDSYSNQPQHFGDGTRLSIL.

This clone has only a few counts. Mismatch with germline at one junction end may stem from a read error. This chain uses TRBV6-5 with TRBJ2-7; 8 bases align to TRBD1. The CDR3 is 14 residues long. The germline V gene has CDR1 MNHEY and CDR2 SVGAGI. The CDR3 loop reads CASSSTSARTGTNF. As DNA, the CDR3 is TGTGCCAGCAGCTCGACCTCCGCAAGGACAGGGACGAACTTC.

This clone has only a few counts. V gene TRBV5-1 combines with J gene TRBJ2-5; possible D gene TRBD1, 6 bases. CDR1 is SGHRS, CDR2 YFSETQ, per germline. Trimming cost V 5 bases and J 5 bases, with 13 bases left between them. This CDR3 contains 13 residues. The CDR3 coding sequence is TGCGCCAGCAGTGTTCCAGGGGAGGAGACCCAGTACTTC. This gives the protein CASSVPGEETQYF. Full variable domain (outside the CDR3, taken from reference TRBV5-1 and TRBJ2-5): KAGVTQTPRYLIKTRGQQVTLSCSPISGHRSVSWYQQTPGQGLQFLFEYFSETQRNKGNFPGRFSGRQFSNSRSEMNVSTLELGDSALYLCASSVPGEETQYFGPGTRLLVL.

This clone was observed a handful of times. The genes are TRBV6-1 and TRBJ1-2; 7 bases agree with TRBD1. Germline V lookup: CDR1 MNHNS, CDR2 SASEGT. V lost 3 bases to trimming and J lost 3 bases; unmatched junction nucleotides: 7. The CDR3 has 15 amino acids. The CDR3 spells CASSDRQGSDYGYTF. The CDR3 DNA follows: TGTGCCAGCAGTGATCGACAGGGCAGCGACTATGGCTACACCTTC.

This clone was seen ten or more times. The chain couples TRBV5-6 to TRBJ1-6; perhaps TRBD1 as D (5 bases). Looked up from germline, CDR1 is SGHDT and CDR2 is YYEEEE. V shed 4 bases and J shed 9 bases, with 20 bases lying between them. CDR3 length: 16 residues. The CDR3 bases are TGTGCCAGCAGCCTTGACCGGGATCGGGGGATTTCACCCCTCCACTTT. It codes for CASSLDRDRGISPLHF.

For this clone: The junction departs from germline at one end; a sequencing error may be responsible. The V and J genes are TRBV5-1 and TRBJ1-2; D gene unclear. CDR1 and CDR2 (germline): SGHRS, YFSETQ. This CDR3 comprises 13 residues. CDR3: CASSLALASPLLF. For the CDR3, the DNA is TGCGCCAGCAGCTTGGCCCTCGCCAGTCCGCTCCTCTTC. The whole variable domain, filled in from reference TRBV5-1 and TRBJ1-2, reads KAGVTQTPRYLIKTRGQQVTLSCSPISGHRSVSWYQQTPGQGLQFLFEYFSETQRNKGNFPGRFSGRQFSNSRSEMNVSTLELGDSALYLCASSLALASPLLFGSGTRLTVV.

The CDR3 spells CASSVQGAGAEAFF. The CDR3 bases are TGTGCCAGCAGTGTTCAGGGGGCGGGCGCTGAAGCTTTCTTT. The V and J genes are TRBV6-1 and TRBJ1-1; 8 bases fit TRBD1. Germline values: CDR1 MNHNS, CDR2 SASEGT. Trimming took 4 bases from V and 6 from J; bases not matched to a gene: 7. CDR3 length: 14 residues.

The V and J genes are TRBV5-4 and TRBJ1-6, with 7 bases that match TRBD1. The CDR3 loop spans 14 amino acids. In germline, CDR1 is SGHNT, CDR2 YYREEE (reference sequence). With V trimmed by 4 bases and J by 7 bases, 5 bases remained unmatched. DNA of the CDR3: TGTGCCAGCAGCCCTCAGGGGGGAAATTCACCCCTCCACTTT. Amino acids: CASSPQGGNSPLHF.